Listed below are T cell receptor beta chains from one sample, sequenced in a study of blood T cell repertoires in COVID-19. The data were produced by immunoSEQ multiplex PCR, yet TCRdb's version contains in-frame clones alone and is incomplete. The sample holds 150,000 to 200,000 clones, around four fifths seen once. Sequencing input: peripheral blood. The receptor set was obtained from a man aged 70 or older with acute or convalescent COVID-19. The conserved cysteine and the conserved F or W are not part of the CDR3 here.

v_call,cdr3_length,cdr3_aa
TRBV13,13,ASSSTFEGRTEAF
TRBV11-3,14,ASSLVMSGLSYEQY
TRBV19,9,ASSSFYEQY
TRBV5-1,13,ASSQQGPGQGEQY
TRBV18,12,ASSPRESTDTQY
TRBV10-1,15,ASSDREIAEFSNEQF
TRBV5-4,12,ASSHNNRNSPLH
TRBV10-1,18,ASSGLTQEPGLAIVNEQF
TRBV15,12,ATSRDGQAEKLF
TRBV19,11,ASSVQGGTEAF
TRBV11-2,11,ASSLVRAGELF
TRBV5-6,13,ASSPMGSVKDTQY
TRBV5-1,13,ASSLGRLENTEAF
TRBV6-1,13,ASSEARTGSYEQY
TRBV6-5,13,ASRLTGAQNTEAF
TRBV27,14,ASSLSVASGAYEQY
TRBV6-5,13,ASSYSGGRGDEQY
TRBV7-2,14,ASSPRGAGVWETQY
TRBV7-2,13,ASSLEGGPQYEQY
TRBV19,12,ASKQGGGPSPLH
TRBV6-5,12,ASSPGTGPEKLF
TRBV9,13,ASSVDARVNSPLH
TRBV21-1,19,ASSKGGGTGPVGSYNSPLH
TRBV7-7,13,ASSDLGGPPHEQY
TRBV28,13,ASSLADRGIYGYT
TRBV6-2/TRBV6-3,14,ASSLTSGSDSYEQY
TRBV5-6,12,ASSLRGGRISQY
TRBV6-6,12,ASSIGQGGYGYT
TRBV5-4,15,ASSLGGRRGPDTEAF
TRBV28,11,ASSLGGGETQY
TRBV5-1,12,ASSLGHENEKLF
TRBV19,13,ASSNGGARGTEAF
TRBV11-1,13,ASRNRTVLNTEAF
TRBV5-6,11,ASSLSAEAGPY
TRBV2,11,ASSGQGNEKLF
TRBV7-9,16,ASSLMTSGSPRPYEQY
TRBV9,14,ASTSALLGSDTEAF
TRBV30,14,AWSVLGEQGGNTIY
TRBV29-1,12,SVKSRDRGTEAF
TRBV6-1,13,ASSEQASSYNEQF
TRBV7-2,13,ASSLGRSGIYGYT
TRBV24-1,10,ATSTDIQGYT
TRBV14,13,ASSQDWDNPGELF
TRBV11-3,14,ASRNLAGGPGDEQY
TRBV7-8,15,ASSPEGVARSAYEQY
TRBV6-5,13,ASSYSTSGTDTQY
TRBV28,11,ASSLQGRQPQH
TRBV5-1,13,ASSLVGTVEETQY
TRBV6-5,12,ASSLDRPRDEQY
TRBV10-3,11,AISETRAETQY
TRBV19,17,ASSIDHRWGDSGANVLT
TRBV28,10,ASSQTLPGYT
TRBV5-1,14,ASSPGQGGPQETQY